Listed below are T cell receptor beta chains from one sample, sequenced in a study of T cell responses to AZD1222 COVID-19 vaccine. Libraries were prepared by immunoSEQ multiplex PCR; TCRdb keeps only in-frame clonotypes and omits some of them. This table has about 130,000 clones, 93% appearing once. Sequencing used peripheral blood, obtained on day 0 of AZD1222 vaccination. These receptors were collected from an adult in good health. Each CDR3 is given with its conserved first and last residue. The order of the fields is J gene, clone size, V gene, D gene, CDR3 protein, CDR3 DNA. A D gene is named only where the DNA matches it firmly. A row's size may be missing; if present it is once, few, many or a size class.

TRBJ2-1,.,TRBV28,.,CASSLMHEQFF,TGTGCCAGCAGTTTAATGCACGAGCAGTTCTTC
TRBJ1-6,.,TRBV3-1/TRBV3-2,.,CASSQDLNSPLHF,TGTGCCAGCAGCCAGGATTTAAATTCACCCCTCCACTTT
TRBJ1-2,.,TRBV15,TRBD1,CATSRDRVGGYTF,TGTGCCACCAGCCGAGACAGGGTGGGGGGCTACACCTTC
TRBJ1-5,.,TRBV6-5,.,CASGAQGRQPQHF,TGTGCCAGCGGGGCCCAGGGCCGGCAGCCCCAGCATTTT
TRBJ2-2,.,TRBV5-4,TRBD1,CASSLGDRVGLAGELFF,TGTGCCAGCAGCTTGGGAGACAGGGTCGGGTTAGCCGGGGAGCTGTTTTTT
TRBJ2-6,.,TRBV29-1,.,CSVEGGAGANVLTF,TGCAGCGTTGAAGGCGGCGCCGGGGCCAACGTCCTGACTTTC
TRBJ2-7,.,TRBV18,.,CASSPAWTDFYEQYF,TGTGCCAGCTCACCTGCCTGGACAGATTTTTACGAGCAGTACTTC
TRBJ2-2,.,TRBV7-2,.,CASSSIPVGELFF,TGTGCCAGCAGCTCGATCCCCGTCGGGGAGCTGTTTTTT
TRBJ1-5,.,TRBV27,.,CASSRRDSNQPQHF,TGTGCCAGCAGCCGCAGGGACTCCAATCAGCCCCAGCATTTT
TRBJ1-3,.,TRBV6-1,.,CASSGSGTAYPGNTIYF,TGTGCCAGCAGTGGCTCCGGGACCGCGTATCCTGGAAACACCATATATTTT
TRBJ1-1,.,TRBV28,TRBD1,CASTTGREAFF,TGTGCCAGCACGACAGGGCGTGAAGCTTTCTTT
TRBJ2-3,.,TRBV6-6,.,CASSYLASTDTQYF,TGTGCCAGCAGTTATCTAGCGAGTACAGATACGCAGTATTTT
TRBJ1-1,.,TRBV7-8,TRBD1,CASRPLTGMNTEAFF,TGTGCCAGCAGACCCCTGACAGGGATGAACACTGAAGCTTTCTTT
TRBJ2-1,.,TRBV15,.,CATSRDPRGNGEQFF,TGTGCCACCAGCAGAGATCCCCGGGGGAACGGTGAGCAGTTCTTC
TRBJ1-1,once,TRBV18,TRBD1,CASSPIIGGTGLGEAFF,TGTGCCAGCTCACCAATTATAGGTGGGACAGGTCTTGGTGAAGCTTTCTTT
TRBJ2-2,.,TRBV5-1,.,CASSLVSDTGELFF,TGCGCCAGCAGCTTGGTATCAGACACCGGGGAGCTGTTTTTT
TRBJ2-1,.,TRBV10-3,.,CAISLGDYNEQFF,TGTGCCATCAGTCTGGGGGACTACAATGAGCAGTTCTTC
TRBJ1-4,.,TRBV5-1,TRBD1,CASSRTGTGPGEVSKLFF,TGCGCCAGCAGCCGGACCGGGACAGGGCCGGGTGAAGTCAGTAAACTGTTTTTT
TRBJ1-2,.,TRBV7-3,TRBD1,CASSPSWDSAPNGYTF,TGTGCCAGCAGCCCGAGTTGGGACAGCGCTCCGAATGGCTACACCTTC
TRBJ1-3,.,TRBV27,TRBD1,CASSWDSSSGNTIYF,TGTGCCAGCAGTTGGGACAGCTCCTCTGGAAACACCATATATTTT
TRBJ1-1,.,TRBV7-9,.,CASSIGQHTEAFF,TGTGCCAGCAGCATAGGACAACACACTGAAGCTTTCTTT
TRBJ1-2,once,TRBV9,.,CASSVGSYGYTF,TGTGCCAGCAGCGTAGGTAGCTATGGCTACACCTTC